The entry below gives a single T cell receptor (beta chain) sequence along with its context. This clone was seen only once. No antigen is known for it. No clone much larger than this one lies a single base away; base qualities are absent. Library preparation used the immunoSEQ multiplex PCR assay. The multiplex PCR relied on a mix of 60 forward primers for TCR Vbeta segments and 13 reverse primers for TCR Jbeta segments. A multiplex PCR assay on genomic DNA amplified the CDR3 region of rearranged TCR beta genes. On the Illumina HiSeq System, the amplified TCR beta libraries were sequenced as 87-base-pair reads. The paper's processing steps were these. Across the 640 or so repertoires, a later analysis counted some 81 million unique TCR beta chains, about 10 million of which were shared by at least two donors. Raw reads were error-corrected and collapsed into unique sequences by a nearest-neighbor algorithm in which closely related sequences were merged to remove PCR and sequencing errors. To assign V, D and J gene segments, CDR3 sequences were aligned to IMGT reference sequences. For a sequence to be retained, a match of at least six nucleotides was required to both a V gene segment and a J gene segment. A rearrangement was called productive if the CDR3 had no stop codons and remained in frame with V and J, and every other rearrangement was called non-productive. Following IMGT convention, CDR3 was defined as the stretch from the second conserved V-encoded cysteine to the conserved J-encoded phenylalanine. The earlier analysis of some 580 of the donors excluded any sequence lacking an unambiguous match to a single V gene segment. In an earlier analysis of 587 of the donors, a V segment was called functional when productive rearrangements were above 56.7%, and segregating when the standard deviation between donors exceeded 5%. A statistical classification framework was developed to diagnose cytomegalovirus status using the catalog of TCR beta chain sequences. A later analysis assigned V and J genes by comparing TCR nucleotide sequences with IMGT/GENE-DB human TR gene sequences. Using the TCRdist pipeline, a later analysis assigned CDR3 sequences along with most-parsimonious VDJ recombination scenarios. In a later analysis, each TCR beta chain was defined by its CDR3 amino acid sequence together with its V-gene family, and reads without a unique V-gene family were excluded. In a later analysis, nearly 600 highly shared, low-generation-probability nucleotide sequences were removed to address suspected cross-contamination and a sequencing artifact. For each public chain, a later analysis derived a clonal expansion index from normalized ranks of inferred template counts within each repertoire. In a later analysis, generation probabilities were computed using a VDJ recombination model fitted to out-of-frame rearrangements, and the results were checked against IGoR. In a later analysis, hypergeometric tests were used to score TCR-TCR, TCR-HLA and TCR-CMV co-occurrence, with a repertoire-size bias correction applied to TCR pairs. A later analysis estimated false discovery rates by permuting HLA or CMV assignments 20 times. In a later analysis, co-occurring TCRs were grouped with DBSCAN, and TCRdist sequence similarity was added when clustering was performed within HLA-allele-positive subsets. For co-occurrence clustering, repertoires with fewer than 30,000 or more than 120,000 public chains were excluded, along with five or six repertoires with anomalous nucleotide sharing. TCRdb stores this immuneACCESS table with in-frame sequences only. Part of the clones is absent; in the studies checked, under half of the shortfall reflects unresolved V genes, and no reason is known for the rest. That table furnishes V, J and clone size, whereas the DNA furnished D and trimming. Counted in this sample were approximately 200,000 clones; 65% to 80% of them appeared once. Around 15% of the sample lies in the top ten.

The V end loses 0 bases and the J end loses 2 bases, and a stretch of 6 bases separates them. The CDR3, from cysteine to phenylalanine, totals 13 residues. The kept DNA is CDR3 alone, 39 bases in frame from the first base. CDR1 and CDR2 are drawn from the germline V gene: SGDLS, YYNGEE. The cohort was made up of approximately 700 healthy bone marrow donors. At the time of sampling, all cohort members were nominally healthy, though unrecorded immune exposures were likely present. The donor tested CMV seronegative and was one of the 352 seronegative cohort members. A peripheral blood sample was collected from each donor, and TCR beta sequencing was performed on peripheral blood mononuclear cells. Genomic DNA extraction from the blood cell samples was performed with the Qiagen DNeasy Blood Extraction Kit. This sample stems from a study of cytomegalovirus exposure and HLA in healthy donors (dated by TCRdb to the late 2010s). Looking at the study overall: According to an earlier analysis of 587 of the donors, about 179 million T cells yielded 120 million or so unique TCR beta sequences and 250 to 350 Gb of sequence data. All discovery cohort repertoires had been generated on a single sequencing platform. Roughly 300 gigabases of sequencing data and approximately 84 million unique TCR sequences were included in an early release covering around 600 HLA-typed donors. HLA typing covered class I and class II loci at four-digit resolution. Alongside the repertoire data, information on donor age, sex, ethnicity and CMV serostatus was compiled. Using immunosequencing, the study profiled T cell repertoires from about 650 subjects and related those repertoires to cytomegalovirus serostatus. Across about 380 genotyped donors of the cohort, an average of approximately 240,000 unique TCR beta nucleotide sequences per donor were sequenced, and approximately 17% of those sequences were non-productive. A later analysis re-analyzed previously published TCR beta repertoires from 650 to 800 donors and added high-resolution HLA genotyping to study TCR occurrence patterns. Along with the roughly 670-subject first cohort, a separate validation cohort of 120 different subjects was used. The number of typed donors differed by locus: roughly 629-640 for A, B, C, DRB1 and DQB1; 500 to 550 for DQA1; 606 for DPA1; and around 450 for DPB1. Of the approximately 400 genotyped donors, about 80% fell in the genetic ancestry cluster associated with self-reported Caucasian donors. To decide whether each TCR beta V gene segment behaved as functional or pseudogenic, an earlier analysis of fewer than 750 of the donors relied on high-throughput TCR beta sequencing. Several DR-DQ haplotypes were handled as single units for association and clustering, since linkage in the cohort was strong. Rather than using new phenotypic data, the later analysis identified candidate immune exposures from TCR beta sequences and from how often those sequences occurred across donors. Genome-wide SNP genotypes for about three fifths of the roughly 670 donors were used in a later genetic analysis, which treated that subset as a discovery cohort. To predict cytomegalovirus infection status, the study brought together high-throughput TCR immunosequencing, statistical association of individual TCRs with disease status, and machine learning. The study aimed to test whether cataloging public T cell receptors could reveal signatures of past pathogen exposure. The paper's findings and limits, for the study overall: According to a later analysis, TCR association rates differed among HLA loci, with DRB1 alleles showing the most associated TCRs and HLA-C alleles showing the fewest. The sequencing pipeline was judged likely to have produced a cluster of highly shared sequence variants as a technical artifact. It was suggested by the authors that the approach could potentially be generalized to other disease states and immunological phenotypes. Across donors, most TCR sequences were observed very rarely, whereas some public TCRs were present in many individuals. A total of 150 to 200 TCR beta chains were listed by the study as associated with cytomegalovirus. HLA typing was unavailable for some donors at each locus, so association tests used only the typed subset. The cohort was sequenced for TCR beta chains only, and without alpha or paired-chain data the features that could be detected were limited. In a later analysis, 16,951 TCR beta sequences were associated with specific HLA alleles at a false discovery rate of 0.05. Cytomegalovirus status was reported to be diagnosed by the classifier with high specificity and sensitivity in both the original and validation cohorts. Compared with the approximately 600-donor mean, donors in an Asian-associated ancestry cluster had fewer N-insertions in productive TCRs, according to a later genetic analysis. The presence/absence analyses assumed that sequencing depth was roughly uniform across donors, and that assumption may not be true. Broadly in line with IMGT annotations, most TCR beta V segments showed up in productive rearrangements about 90% or about 30% of the time in an earlier analysis of roughly 590 of the donors. Correlated functional status among segregating V segments might be attributable to linkage disequilibrium, but an unknown experimental factor could not be ruled out. Because the 87-base-pair reads could not distinguish some IMGT-functional V segments, including TRBV6-2 and TRBV6-3, those segments were excluded. Strong co-occurrence of HLA alleles, especially DR and DQ, made assigning TCR associations to individual alleles difficult. Because counts were too low, roughly 17 rarely observed V segments, including chromosome 9 orphons, were left out of the earlier analysis of 587 of the donors. A later analysis reported that several top co-occurrence clusters appeared linked to parvovirus B19, influenza, CMV and Epstein-Barr virus. Immune exposure information for the cohort was limited to CMV serostatus. A further reported finding was that TCR beta sequences accurately predicted the HLA-A and HLA-B alleles for most subjects in the first cohort. In vitro tests confirmed that a few of the cytomegalovirus-associated TCR beta chains recognize cytomegalovirus antigens. A later analysis found that most CMV-associated TCR beta chains appeared HLA-restricted, with HLA associations seemingly driven largely by CMV exposure. A later analysis found that HLA-associated TCR beta chains were more clonally expanded and had lower generation probabilities than equally common non-associated chains. In a later genetic analysis, a missense DCLRE1C variant was associated with V-gene and J-gene trimming of TCR beta chains, and the association was replicated in an independent cohort.

Sample: PBMCs. The receptor was derived from a man aged 40-50 years in good health and CMV-seronegative. The chain employs TRBV9 and TRBJ2-7, with the D gene not clear enough to name. Read as DNA, the sequence is TGTGCCAGCAGCGTAGGTCTAGCCTACGAGCAGTACTTC. This codes for CASSVGLAYEQYF.